What follows is one TCR beta chain and its context. Trimming took off 4 bases at V and 2 bases at J, with 16 bases between the two ends. Germline lookup yields CDR1 SGHKS and CDR2 YYEKEE (reference sequence). The CDR3 length is 16 residues. Assay: immunoSEQ multiplex PCR; the TCRdb copy retains only in-frame clones and omits some. The sample has 45,000 to 50,000 clones, around 80% seen once. This sample stems from a study of OX40 agonist ivuxolimab in advanced cancers. Autoimmune disease history or systemic immunosuppression disqualified patients. The chain uses TRBV5-5 and TRBJ2-1; D tentatively reads TRBD1 or TRBD2 (5 bases each). The clonotype was recovered from an adult with an advanced solid tumor such as melanoma, head and neck, liver or kidney cancer. The source material was CD4+ or CD8+ T cells sorted from blood, sampled in a trial of the OX40 agonist ivuxolimab. The CDR3 here is CASSLVGTLTYNEQFF. CDR3 nucleotide sequence: TGTGCCAGCAGCCTTGTCGGGACGCTAACCTACAATGAGCAGTTCTTC.